Each of the 29 T cell receptor beta chains below was sequenced from the same sample in a study of vaccination and CD4 T cells after COVID-19. Their antigens remain unidentified. At the Johns Hopkins FTIC core, DNA taken from cultured CD4+ T cells was sequenced by way of the Oncomine TCR Beta short-read assay. Each CDR3 protein is one row after TCRdb ran MiXCR on the PCR reads. The table shows 7,500 to 9,500 distinct CDR3 sequences, with around half occurring only once. Indicated treatment: roughly ten-day PBMC culture with coronavirus spike peptide pools or control peptides (ViraFEST assay). What was sequenced was CD4+ T cells from blood, cultured in vitro. The source of these receptors is a human donor who had recovered from COVID-19.

This chain connects TRBV14 to TRBJ2-7; no clear D gene. Germline CDR1 is SGHDN and CDR2 is FVKESK. Deletions cut 3 bases from V and 0 bases from J, with 9 bases between. The CDR3 covers 14 residues. The CDR3: CASSHDLRSYEQYF. The CDR3 DNA sequence: TGTGCCAGCAGCCATGACCTTCGCTCCTACGAGCAGTACTTC.

V is TRBV7-9 and J is TRBJ2-3; 7 bases fit TRBD2. From germline, CDR1 is SEHNR and CDR2 FQNEAQ (reference sequence). The CDR3 is made up of 16 amino acids. Unmatched junction bases numbered 8, after V lost 5 bases and J lost 0 bases. The CDR3 spells CASSIQLATSTDTQYF. CDR3 sequence (DNA): TGTGCCAGCAGCATACAACTAGCGACTAGCACAGATACGCAGTATTTT.

Written as DNA, the CDR3 is TGTGCCAGCAGCAAAAGCCAACAGGCAAACACTGAAGCTTTCTTT. This encodes CASSKSQQANTEAFF. This rearrangement joins TRBV21-1 to TRBJ1-1; the listed D gene, TRBD1, was not tested against the DNA. TRBV21-1 counts as a pseudogene. CDR3 size: 15 residues.

V and J are TRBV5-1 and TRBJ2-5; 11 positions agree with TRBD2. The CDR3 is made up of 15 amino acids. With V trimmed by 4 bases and J by 2 bases, 4 bases remained unmatched. CDR1 and CDR2 from the germline V gene are SGHRS and YFSETQ. DNA of the CDR3: TGCGCCAGCAGCCTGGGACTAGCGGAACAAGAGACCCAGTACTTC. Protein sequence: CASSLGLAEQETQYF. The entire variable domain, with the rest obtained from reference TRBV5-1 and TRBJ2-5, is as follows: KAGVTQTPRYLIKTRGQQVTLSCSPISGHRSVSWYQQTPGQGLQFLFEYFSETQRNKGNFPGRFSGRQFSNSRSEMNVSTLELGDSALYLCASSLGLAEQETQYFGPGTRLLVL.

By share of the sample, this clonotype is medium-sized. This sequence joins TRBV6-5 and TRBJ1-3; D not certain. Germline V gives CDR1 MNHEY, CDR2 SVGAGI. V lost 0 bases to trimming and J lost 0 bases, with 12 bases between them. This CDR3 comprises 17 residues. Written as DNA, the CDR3 is TGTGCCAGCAGTTACTCCGCTCCGGGGAGCTCTGGAAACACCATATATTTT. It encodes CASSYSAPGSSGNTIYF.

This chain connects TRBV25-1 to TRBJ2-7; TRBD2 might be the D (6 bases). This CDR3 is built from 16 residues. V was trimmed by 2 bases and J by 4 bases, leaving 18 bases between them. Germline loops: CDR1 MGHDK, CDR2 SYGVNS. CDR3 sequence reads: CASSEGGRGFGYEQYF. CDR3 sequence (DNA): TGTGCCAGCAGTGAAGGGGGGAGAGGTTTTGGGTACGAGCAGTACTTC.

The chain recombines TRBV7-6 with TRBJ1-1; D unclear. The CDR3 consists of 14 residues. The germline V gene has CDR1 SGHVS and CDR2 FNYEAQ. V dropped 0 bases and J dropped 4 bases, with 9 bases sitting between them. CDR3 sequence reads: CASSLAAGFTEAFF. The CDR3 nucleotides are TGTGCCAGCAGCTTAGCCGCGGGGTTCACTGAAGCTTTCTTT.

The chain has TRBV12-3 or TRBV12-4 and TRBJ2-1; 9 bases align to TRBD1. This CDR3 contains 13 residues. The J segment lost 6 bases and the V segment lost 6 bases, leaving 3 bases of the junction unmatched. Here the CDR3 reads CASRMDRGNEQFF. CDR3 nucleotide sequence: TGTGCCAGCAGGATGGACAGGGGCAATGAGCAGTTCTTC.

This sequence joins TRBV5-1 and TRBJ2-7; 16 bases match TRBD2. This CDR3 contains 16 residues. The germline V gene has CDR1 SGHRS and CDR2 YFSETQ. V trimming: 3 bases; J trimming: 5 bases; junction bases outside the gene matches: 5. As DNA, the CDR3 is TGCGCCAGCAGCTCACCGGGACTAGCGGGAGGGCACGAGCAGTACTTC. Its protein is CASSSPGLAGGHEQYF.

This clonotype has just a few counts. The germline gene is not matched at one end of the junction; a read error may be the cause. The CDR3 region has the DNA TGTGCCCGGAGTGTTTGGGAGACCCAGTACTTC. It encodes CARSVWETQYF. The gene calls are TRBV30 and TRBJ2-5; D is uncertain. The CDR3 runs 11 residues. CDR1 and CDR2 (germline): GTSNPN, SVGIG (reference sequence).

This clonotype has just a few counts. The chain carries TRBV28 and TRBJ1-2, with TRBD1 matching over 10 bases. This CDR3 contains 16 residues. The germline V gene has CDR1 MDHEN and CDR2 SYDVKM. The V gene end was trimmed by 4 bases and the J gene end by 8 bases; junction bases not matched to a gene: 13. CDR3 in amino acids: CASSSLLTGGVGGYTF. CDR3 nucleotide sequence: TGTGCCAGCAGTTCCCTGCTGACAGGGGGCGTAGGAGGCTACACCTTC.

This clonotype came up a few times. The rearrangement links TRBV7-2 to TRBJ1-5, with D perhaps TRBD1 (6 bases). Germline values: CDR1 SGHTA, CDR2 FQGNSA. V was shortened by 6 bases and J by 6 bases, with 18 bases between the two germline ends. The CDR3 runs to 15 residues. In DNA form, the CDR3 reads TGTGCCAGCAGTCCGGGGGCGGGGAACGGTCAGCCCCAGCATTTT. Translation: CASSPGAGNGQPQHF.

The rearrangement uses TRBV20-1 and TRBJ2-7; TRBD1 matches at 7 bases. Germline trimming cut 3 bases from V and 1 base from J; bases unmatched to any gene: 6. The CDR3 totals 14 residues. Per the germline V gene, CDR1 is DFQATT and CDR2 is SNEGSKA (reference sequence). The CDR3 reads CSASARQGSYEQYF. Written as DNA, the CDR3 is TGCAGTGCTAGTGCCCGACAGGGATCCTACGAGCAGTACTTC.

This clonotype was seen a handful of times. The V and J genes are TRBV10-2 and TRBJ1-2; D may be TRBD1 (6 bases). In germline, CDR1 is WSHSY, CDR2 SAAADI. Trimming took 3 bases from V and 4 from J, leaving 12 bases between them. CDR3 size: 14 residues. CDR3 sequence (DNA): TGCGCCAGCAGTGACCCCGGACAGTTCTATGGCTACACCTTC. Residues: CASSDPGQFYGYTF.

This clonotype has only one observation. The chain combines TRBV19 with TRBJ2-1, with 9 positions matching TRBD1. V shed 4 bases and J 6 bases; nucleotides not matched to a gene: 1. Germline CDR1 LNHDA, CDR2 SQIVND (reference sequence). The CDR3 contains 13 residues. The CDR3 here is CASSTDRGNEQFF. The CDR3 DNA reads TGTGCCAGTAGTACGGACAGGGGCAATGAGCAGTTCTTC.

This clonotype was observed a handful of times. J is TRBJ2-5 and V is TRBV25-1; the D gene is possibly TRBD2 (7 bases). Per the germline V gene, CDR1 is MGHDK and CDR2 is SYGVNS. There are 15 residues in the CDR3. Trimming took off 3 bases at V and 4 bases at J, with 15 bases between the two ends. The CDR3 DNA is TGTGCCAGCAGTGATCCTCGGGGGGCCGGAGAGACCCAGTACTTC. Its translation: CASSDPRGAGETQYF.

V and J are TRBV7-8 and TRBJ1-1; no clear D gene. Looked up from germline, CDR1 is SGHVS and CDR2 is FQNEAQ. Between the trimmed V and J ends, which lost 0 bases and 4 bases, there was a span of 9 bases. This CDR3 is built from 14 residues. DNA for the CDR3: TGTGCCAGCAGCTTAGCAGGGTTCGCCACTGAAGCTTTCTTT. It codes for CASSLAGFATEAFF.

The genes are TRBV5-6 and TRBJ2-1; a weak D match, TRBD2 (5 bases). V shed 0 bases and J shed 4 bases, with 5 bases lying between them. This CDR3 has 13 residues. CDR1 and CDR2 from the germline V gene are SGHDT and YYEEEE. CDR3 amino acids: CASSLGGYNEQFF. The CDR3 DNA sequence: TGTGCCAGCAGCTTGGGCGGGTACAATGAGCAGTTCTTC.

The chain employs TRBV2 and TRBJ1-5; D is unresolved. Germline lookup yields CDR1 SNHLY and CDR2 FYNNEI. The CDR3 length is 14 residues. Trimming shortened V by 3 bases and J by 0 bases, and 6 bases separated the two germline ends. As DNA, the CDR3 is TGTGCCAGCAGTGACAGGATTAGCAATCAGCCCCAGCATTTT. Protein: CASSDRISNQPQHF.

By share, this clonotype ranks as medium-sized. The CDR3 region is CASAGTATNEQYF. The CDR3 nucleotides are TGCGCCAGCGCCGGGACTGCAACAAACGAGCAGTACTTC. The rearrangement links TRBV5-1 to TRBJ2-7, with a weak D call TRBD2 (6 bases). The CDR3 runs 13 residues. Germline lookup yields CDR1 SGHRS and CDR2 YFSETQ. The germline V and J ends were trimmed by 7 bases and 5 bases, with 16 bases remaining between them.

The rearrangement joins TRBV28 to TRBJ1-5; D call uncertain. Trimming removed 2 bases at V and 2 bases at J, with 7 bases between. The CDR3 has 14 residues. Germline V lookup: CDR1 MDHEN, CDR2 SYDVKM. CDR3 DNA: TGTGCCAGCAGTTTAGGGATGGGCAATCAGCCCCAGCATTTT. This codes for CASSLGMGNQPQHF.

The rearrangement uses TRBV15 and TRBJ2-7; 11 bases line up with TRBD2. The length of the CDR3 is 14 residues. Germline values: CDR1 LNHNV, CDR2 YYDKDF (reference sequence). The V gene end was trimmed by 6 bases and the J gene end by 3 bases; junction bases not matched to a gene: 4. The CDR3 nucleotides are TGTGCCACCAGATCCGGGACTAGCGGCTACGAGCAGTACTTC. This gives the protein CATRSGTSGYEQYF. The complete variable domain, with remaining parts taken from reference TRBV15 and TRBJ2-7, reads DAMVIQNPRYQVTQFGKPVTLSCSQTLNHNVMYWYQQKSSQAPKLLFHYYDKDFNNEADTPDNFQSRRPNTSFCFLDIRSPGLGDTAMYLCATRSGTSGYEQYFGPGTRLTVT.

V and J are TRBV5-5 and TRBJ2-1; D assignment may be TRBD1 or TRBD2 (5 bases each). The CDR3 has 16 residues. V was trimmed by 2 bases and J by 10 bases, leaving 22 bases between them. Per the germline V gene, CDR1 is SGHKS and CDR2 is YYEKEE (reference sequence). CDR3 region: CASSLTPGRMGGEQFF. CDR3 coding DNA: TGTGCCAGCAGCTTAACGCCGGGACGGATGGGTGGAGAGCAGTTCTTC.

This clonotype was counted only a few times. The gene calls are TRBV2 and TRBJ1-5; no reliable D call. Trimming shortened V by 7 bases and J by 2 bases, and 12 bases separated the two germline ends. This CDR3 spans 14 amino acids. Germline CDR1 SNHLY, CDR2 FYNNEI. In DNA, the CDR3 is TGTGCCAGCAATTGGGATGGAGGCAATCAGCCCCAGCATTTT. Translated: CASNWDGGNQPQHF.

The rearrangement uses TRBV28 and TRBJ1-5, with 7 bases lining up with TRBD1. The CDR3 runs to 20 residues. Germline V gives CDR1 MDHEN, CDR2 SYDVKM. The V and J ends lost 6 bases and 6 bases, in that order; junction bases with no gene match: 26. The CDR3 here is CASSLRRRKHPDRAGQPQHF. In nucleotides, the CDR3 is TGTGCCAGCAGCCTAAGGCGGCGCAAACACCCTGACAGGGCGGGTCAGCCCCAGCATTTT.

The chain uses TRBV6-2 or TRBV6-3 and TRBJ2-4, with D unclear. The CDR3 is 15 residues long. The V end was cut by 5 bases, the J end by 1 base, with 12 bases between. The V gene's germline CDR1 is MNHEY and CDR2 SVGEGT. The CDR3 region has the DNA TGTGCCAGCAGTAGCCTCCGCGATGCCAAAAACATTCAGTACTTC. Its translation is CASSSLRDAKNIQYF.

This clonotype was observed a few times. V and J are TRBV6-1 and TRBJ2-1; the match to TRBD1 covers 8 bases. Germline V lookup: CDR1 MNHNS, CDR2 SASEGT. After removal of 5 bases from V and 6 bases from J, the junction contained 6 bases not matched to a gene. The CDR3 has 14 amino acids. The CDR3 sequence: CASSLTGGRNEQFF. The CDR3 DNA sequence: TGTGCCAGCAGTCTCACAGGGGGGCGCAATGAGCAGTTCTTC.

This clonotype was observed a handful of times. The genes are TRBV7-2 and TRBJ2-3, with a possible D match to TRBD2 (5 bases). The germline gives CDR1 SGHTA, CDR2 FQGNSA. V gave up 0 bases and J gave up 5 bases, with 15 bases separating them. The CDR3 has 16 amino acids. For the CDR3, the DNA is TGTGCCAGCAGCTTAGCCTCCCTAGCCAGTGGAGATACGCAGTATTTT. The encoded protein is CASSLASLASGDTQYF.

In this sample, this clonotype turned up a few times. The chain couples TRBV6-1 to TRBJ1-5, with D perhaps TRBD1 (5 bases). The CDR3 length is 13 residues. Germline-derived CDR1 and CDR2 are MNHNS and SASEGT. V was trimmed by 0 bases and J by 10 bases, leaving 10 bases between them. In DNA form, the CDR3 reads TGTGCCAGCAGTGAAGCGTTGGGGCTCCCCCAGCATTTT. This sequence encodes CASSEALGLPQHF.